This TCR beta chain emerged from a study of blood T cell repertoires in COVID-19. The method was immunoSEQ multiplex PCR; TCRdb's version includes in-frame clones alone and lacks a portion of them. The sample yields 200,000 to 250,000 clones, more than 75% seen once. Losses at the gene ends were 7 bases for V and 6 bases for J; bases not matched to a gene: 12. This CDR3 comprises 15 residues. In germline, CDR1 is GTSNPN, CDR2 SVGIG (reference sequence). This receptor was identified in a woman aged 80 or older with COVID-19, enrolled during active disease. Input material: peripheral blood. The chain is built from TRBV30 and TRBJ2-3, with 11 bases matching TRBD2. The CDR3 spells CALRPLAGGLDTQYF. CDR3 nucleotides: TGTGCCTTACGACCTCTAGCGGGGGGACTTGATACGCAGTATTTT.